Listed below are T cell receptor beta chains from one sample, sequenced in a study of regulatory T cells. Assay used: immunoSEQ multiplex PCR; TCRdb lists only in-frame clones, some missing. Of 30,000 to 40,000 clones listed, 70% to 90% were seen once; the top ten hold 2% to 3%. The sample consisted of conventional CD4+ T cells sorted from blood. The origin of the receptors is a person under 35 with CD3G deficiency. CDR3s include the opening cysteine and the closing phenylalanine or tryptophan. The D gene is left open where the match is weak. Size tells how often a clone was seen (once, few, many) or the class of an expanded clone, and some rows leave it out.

CDR3 protein: CASSRTRALDEQYF
CDR3 DNA: TGTGCCAGCAGCCGGACTCGGGCCCTGGACGAGCAGTACTTC
J gene: TRBJ2-7
clone size: -
V gene: TRBV28
D gene: -

CDR3 protein: CASSHPLAGGPHEQYF
CDR3 DNA: TGTGCCAGCAGCCACCCACTAGCGGGAGGGCCTCATGAGCAGTACTTC
J gene: TRBJ2-7
clone size: -
V gene: TRBV11-3
D gene: TRBD2

CDR3 protein: CASSPDRGKNTGELFF
CDR3 DNA: TGTGCCAGCAGCCCCGACAGGGGGAAGAACACCGGGGAGCTGTTTTTT
J gene: TRBJ2-2
clone size: once
V gene: TRBV7-9
D gene: TRBD1

CDR3 protein: CASSLTGGEQFF
CDR3 DNA: TGTGCCAGCAGCCTAACAGGGGGCGAGCAGTTCTTC
J gene: TRBJ2-1
clone size: -
V gene: TRBV7-6
D gene: TRBD1

CDR3 protein: CASMDRRVAKNIQYF
CDR3 DNA: TGTGCCAGCATGGACAGGAGGGTAGCCAAAAACATTCAGTACTTC
J gene: TRBJ2-4
clone size: once
V gene: TRBV6-6
D gene: -

CDR3 protein: CASSPDRADTQYF
CDR3 DNA: TGTGCCAGCTCACCCGACAGGGCGGATACGCAGTATTTT
J gene: TRBJ2-3
clone size: -
V gene: TRBV18
D gene: TRBD1

CDR3 protein: CASREGWGTTYEQYF
CDR3 DNA: TGTGCCAGCCGCGAGGGATGGGGGACCACCTACGAGCAGTACTTC
J gene: TRBJ2-7
clone size: once
V gene: TRBV6-1
D gene: -

CDR3 protein: CASNPTTRTDTQYF
CDR3 DNA: TGTGCCAGCAATCCGACAACGCGCACAGATACGCAGTATTTT
J gene: TRBJ2-3
clone size: -
V gene: TRBV28
D gene: -

CDR3 protein: CASSPLRESTDTQYF
CDR3 DNA: TGTGCCAGCAGTCCCTTGAGAGAGAGCACAGATACGCAGTATTTT
J gene: TRBJ2-3
clone size: -
V gene: TRBV6-5
D gene: -

CDR3 protein: CASSFTYNEQFF
CDR3 DNA: TGTGCCAGCAGTTTCACCTACAATGAGCAGTTCTTC
J gene: TRBJ2-1
clone size: -
V gene: TRBV28
D gene: -

CDR3 protein: CASSLEGRVAEQYF
CDR3 DNA: TGTGCCAGCAGCTTAGAGGGCAGGGTGGCCGAGCAGTACTTC
J gene: TRBJ2-7
clone size: -
V gene: TRBV11-2
D gene: -

CDR3 protein: CASSLGQGYNEQFF
CDR3 DNA: TGTGCCAGCAGTTTGGGACAGGGGTACAATGAGCAGTTCTTC
J gene: TRBJ2-1
clone size: -
V gene: TRBV6-6
D gene: TRBD1

CDR3 protein: CASSVPPTGPYEKLFF
CDR3 DNA: TGTGCCAGCAGCGTACCCCCGACAGGTCCCTATGAAAAACTGTTTTTT
J gene: TRBJ1-4
clone size: -
V gene: TRBV9
D gene: -

CDR3 protein: CASSLAGGSTDTQYF
CDR3 DNA: TGCGCCAGCAGCTTGGCGGGGGGAAGCACAGATACGCAGTATTTT
J gene: TRBJ2-3
clone size: -
V gene: TRBV5-1
D gene: TRBD2

CDR3 protein: CASSLRGANYGYTF
CDR3 DNA: TGTGCCAGCAGCCTCAGGGGAGCTAACTATGGCTACACCTTC
J gene: TRBJ1-2
clone size: -
V gene: TRBV5-6
D gene: -

CDR3 protein: CASSLTSGGSSYEQYF
CDR3 DNA: TGTGCCAGCAGCTTGACTAGCGGGGGGTCCTCCTACGAGCAGTACTTC
J gene: TRBJ2-7
clone size: -
V gene: TRBV7-2
D gene: TRBD2

CDR3 protein: CASSLADRGLEDTQYF
CDR3 DNA: TGCGCCAGCAGCTTGGCCGACAGGGGGCTTGAAGATACGCAGTATTTT
J gene: TRBJ2-3
clone size: -
V gene: TRBV5-1
D gene: TRBD1

CDR3 protein: CASSSKPGQTYEQYF
CDR3 DNA: TGTGCCAGCAGCTCCAAACCGGGACAGACCTACGAGCAGTACTTC
J gene: TRBJ2-7
clone size: -
V gene: TRBV11-2
D gene: TRBD1

CDR3 protein: CASSPRTGGTDTQYF
CDR3 DNA: TGTGCCAGCAGCCCAAGGACAGGTGGAACAGATACGCAGTATTTT
J gene: TRBJ2-3
clone size: -
V gene: TRBV7-9
D gene: TRBD1

CDR3 protein: CASSVVAGANEQFF
CDR3 DNA: TGTGCCAGCTCAGTAGTAGCGGGGGCCAATGAGCAGTTCTTC
J gene: TRBJ2-1
clone size: -
V gene: TRBV18
D gene: TRBD2

CDR3 protein: CASSYIDGGELFF
CDR3 DNA: TGTGCCAGTAGTTATATTGATGGCGGGGAGCTGTTTTTT
J gene: TRBJ2-2
clone size: -
V gene: TRBV19
D gene: -

CDR3 protein: CASSLGTGESSPLHF
CDR3 DNA: TGTGCCAGCAGCTTAGGGACAGGGGAAAGTTCACCCCTCCACTTT
J gene: TRBJ1-6
clone size: -
V gene: TRBV7-9
D gene: TRBD1

CDR3 protein: CASSGYTDTQYF
CDR3 DNA: TGTGCCAGCAGTGGATACACAGATACGCAGTATTTT
J gene: TRBJ2-3
clone size: few
V gene: TRBV28
D gene: -